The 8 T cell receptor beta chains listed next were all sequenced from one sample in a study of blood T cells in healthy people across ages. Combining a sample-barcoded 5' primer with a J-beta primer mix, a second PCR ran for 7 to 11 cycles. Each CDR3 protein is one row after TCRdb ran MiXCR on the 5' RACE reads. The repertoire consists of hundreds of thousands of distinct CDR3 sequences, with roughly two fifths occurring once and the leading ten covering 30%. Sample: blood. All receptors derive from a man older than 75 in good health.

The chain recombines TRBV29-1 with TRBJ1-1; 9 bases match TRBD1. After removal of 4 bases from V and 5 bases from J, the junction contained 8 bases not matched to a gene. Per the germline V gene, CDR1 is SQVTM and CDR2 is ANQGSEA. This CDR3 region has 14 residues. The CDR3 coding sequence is TGCAGCGTTGCCCCCGGGACAGGGAGAACTGAAGCTTTCTTT. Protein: CSVAPGTGRTEAFF.

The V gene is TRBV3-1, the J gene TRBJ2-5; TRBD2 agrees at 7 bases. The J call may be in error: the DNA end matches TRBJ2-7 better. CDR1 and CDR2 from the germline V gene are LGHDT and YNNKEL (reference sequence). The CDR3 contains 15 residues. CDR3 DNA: TGTGCCAGCAGCCAAGATTCCGGGGGGATCTACGAGCAGTACTTC. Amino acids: CASSQDSGGIYEQYF.

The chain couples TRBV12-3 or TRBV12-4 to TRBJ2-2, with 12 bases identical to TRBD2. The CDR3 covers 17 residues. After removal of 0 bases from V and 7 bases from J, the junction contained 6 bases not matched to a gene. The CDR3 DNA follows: TGTGCCAGCAGTTTAGCTCGACTAGCGGGAGAAATCGGGGAGCTGTTTTTT. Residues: CASSLARLAGEIGELFF.

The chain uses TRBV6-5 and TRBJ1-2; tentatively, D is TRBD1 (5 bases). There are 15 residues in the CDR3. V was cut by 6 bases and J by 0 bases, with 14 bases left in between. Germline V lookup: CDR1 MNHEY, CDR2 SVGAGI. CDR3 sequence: CASRDNRRANYGYTF. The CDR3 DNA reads TGTGCCAGCAGGGATAACAGGAGAGCTAACTATGGCTACACCTTC.

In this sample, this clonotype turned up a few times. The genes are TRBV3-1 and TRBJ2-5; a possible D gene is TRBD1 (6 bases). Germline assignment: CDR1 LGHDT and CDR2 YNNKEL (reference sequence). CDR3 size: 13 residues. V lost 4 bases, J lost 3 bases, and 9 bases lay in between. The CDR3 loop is CASSRRDKETQYF. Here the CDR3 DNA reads TGTGCCAGCAGCCGTCGGGACAAAGAGACCCAGTACTTC.

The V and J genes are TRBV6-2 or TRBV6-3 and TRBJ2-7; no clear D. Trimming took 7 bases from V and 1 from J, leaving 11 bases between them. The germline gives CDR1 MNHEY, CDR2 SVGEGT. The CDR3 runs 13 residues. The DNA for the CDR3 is TGTGCCAGCACCACTGGGCCATCCTACGAGCAGTACTTC. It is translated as CASTTGPSYEQYF.

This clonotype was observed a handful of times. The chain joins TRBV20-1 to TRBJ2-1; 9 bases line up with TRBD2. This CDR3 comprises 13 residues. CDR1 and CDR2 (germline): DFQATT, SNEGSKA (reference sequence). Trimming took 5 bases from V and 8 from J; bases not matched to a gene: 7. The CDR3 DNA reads TGCAGTGCTGTAGCGGGAGTATCAGATGAGCAGTTCTTC. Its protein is CSAVAGVSDEQFF.

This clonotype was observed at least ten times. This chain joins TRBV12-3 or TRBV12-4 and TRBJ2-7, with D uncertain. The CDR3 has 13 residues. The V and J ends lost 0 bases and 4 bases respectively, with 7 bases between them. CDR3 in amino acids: CASSLAMGYEQYF. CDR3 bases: TGTGCCAGCAGTTTAGCGATGGGATACGAGCAGTACTTC.